The next 9 T cell receptor beta chains were all read from a single sample in a study of shared clonotypes between healthy human individuals. This table comes from immunoSEQ multiplex PCR, and its TCRdb copy is limited to in-frame clones, with some not included. In the table there are some 2 million clones, approximately 94% of which are singletons. CD45RO-negative CD8 cells positively selected for CCR7 made up the naive population, which excluded terminally differentiated effector memory CD45RA+ cells. The specimen was naive CD8+ T cells sorted from blood. The source is a man aged 18 to 35 in good health.

Only one count was recorded for this clone. V gene TRBV30 combines with J gene TRBJ2-2, with D tentatively TRBD1 (6 bases). V shed 0 bases and J shed 7 bases, with 12 bases lying between them. CDR1 and CDR2 from the germline V gene are GTSNPN and SVGIG (reference sequence). The CDR3 is made up of 14 amino acids. In DNA, the CDR3 is TGTGCCTGGAGTGTATACAGGGATAACGGGGAGCTGTTTTTT. This encodes CAWSVYRDNGELFF.

DNA for the CDR3: TGTGCCTGGAGTTGGTCAGACACCGGGGAGCTGTTTTTT. Translated, it gives CAWSWSDTGELFF. The chain combines TRBV30 with TRBJ2-2; no firm D call. Trimming took off 2 bases at V and 3 bases at J, with 7 bases between the two ends. The V gene's germline CDR1 is GTSNPN and CDR2 SVGIG (reference sequence). The CDR3 contains 13 residues. Based on the CDR3 plus reference TRBV30 and TRBJ2-2, the full variable domain is SQTIHQWPATLVQPVGSPLSLECTVEGTSNPNLYWYRQAAGRGLQLLFYSVGIGQISSEVPQNLSASRPQDRQFILSSKKLLLSDSGFYLCAWSWSDTGELFFGEGSRLTVL.

This chain links TRBV5-1 with TRBJ2-2, with D possibly TRBD2 on 5 matching bases. Germline lookup yields CDR1 SGHRS and CDR2 YFSETQ. The CDR3 length is 18 residues. V was pared by 4 bases and J by 1 base, with 20 bases between. The CDR3 DNA is TGCGCCAGCAGCCCCGAAGGCTCGGGGAGCGAGAACACCGGGGAGCTGTTTTTT. Protein product: CASSPEGSGSENTGELFF.

This sequence joins TRBV4-3 and TRBJ2-4, with D possibly matching TRBD2 (5 bases). Germline V CDR1 and CDR2: LGHNA, YSLEER. The CDR3 is made up of 15 amino acids. Trimming took 0 bases from V and 2 from J, leaving 8 bases between them. The CDR3 reads CASSQDRGPKNIQYF. The CDR3 DNA sequence: TGCGCCAGCAGCCAAGATAGAGGGCCCAAAAACATTCAGTACTTC.

The genes are TRBV7-3 and TRBJ2-3; 8 nucleotides match TRBD2. V dropped 5 bases and J dropped 0; count of bases not matched to a gene: 7. Germline CDR1 is SGHTA and CDR2 is FQGTGA. The CDR3 loop spans 16 amino acids. The CDR3 region has the DNA TGTGCCAGCAGCGTCGGGACTAGTTCTAGCACAGATACGCAGTATTTT. Protein: CASSVGTSSSTDTQYF.

The chain joins TRBV4-2 to TRBJ2-1; no firm D call. In germline, CDR1 is LGHNA, CDR2 YNFKEQ. Trimming shortened V by 4 bases and J by 6 bases, and 13 bases separated the two germline ends. The CDR3 runs to 14 residues. The CDR3 here is CASSPPTNGNEQFF. The CDR3 region has the DNA TGTGCCAGCAGCCCCCCTACGAACGGCAATGAGCAGTTCTTC.

The chain carries TRBV6-5 and TRBJ2-1, with 8 bases identical to TRBD2. The V and J ends lost 2 bases and 4 bases, in that order; junction bases with no gene match: 7. The CDR3 length is 16 residues. The germline V gene encodes CDR1 MNHEY and CDR2 SVGAGI. The CDR3, as DNA: TGTGCCAGCAGTTACACCCCGGGACTAGGTTACAATGAGCAGTTCTTC. It yields the protein CASSYTPGLGYNEQFF.

The genes are TRBV28 and TRBJ1-2, with no clear D. CDR1 is MDHEN and CDR2 is SYDVKM in the germline V gene. Trimming stripped 2 bases from V and 0 bases from J, with 13 bases between. This CDR3 is built from 16 residues. CDR3 nucleotides: TGTGCCAGCAGTTTAGGACTTATAGATTCTAACTATGGCTACACCTTC. Translated, it gives CASSLGLIDSNYGYTF.

V gene TRBV5-1 combines with J gene TRBJ2-3, with D unresolved. Trimming cost V 4 bases and J 8 bases, with 8 bases left between them. The CDR3 has 11 residues. Germline CDR1 is SGHRS and CDR2 is YFSETQ. The CDR3 sequence: CASSAQSTQYF. The CDR3 coding sequence is TGCGCCAGCAGCGCCCAGAGTACGCAGTATTTT.